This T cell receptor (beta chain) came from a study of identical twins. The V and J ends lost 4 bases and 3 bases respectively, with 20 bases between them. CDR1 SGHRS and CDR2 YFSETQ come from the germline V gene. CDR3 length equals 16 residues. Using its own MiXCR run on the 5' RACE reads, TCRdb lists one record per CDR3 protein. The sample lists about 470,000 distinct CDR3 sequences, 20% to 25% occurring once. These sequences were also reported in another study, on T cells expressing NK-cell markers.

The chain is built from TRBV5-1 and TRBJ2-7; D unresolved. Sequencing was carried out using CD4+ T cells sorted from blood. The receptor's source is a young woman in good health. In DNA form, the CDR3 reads TGCGCCAGCAGCCATGGCCCGAGGTCGGCCGGCTACGAGCAGTACTTC. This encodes CASSHGPRSAGYEQYF.